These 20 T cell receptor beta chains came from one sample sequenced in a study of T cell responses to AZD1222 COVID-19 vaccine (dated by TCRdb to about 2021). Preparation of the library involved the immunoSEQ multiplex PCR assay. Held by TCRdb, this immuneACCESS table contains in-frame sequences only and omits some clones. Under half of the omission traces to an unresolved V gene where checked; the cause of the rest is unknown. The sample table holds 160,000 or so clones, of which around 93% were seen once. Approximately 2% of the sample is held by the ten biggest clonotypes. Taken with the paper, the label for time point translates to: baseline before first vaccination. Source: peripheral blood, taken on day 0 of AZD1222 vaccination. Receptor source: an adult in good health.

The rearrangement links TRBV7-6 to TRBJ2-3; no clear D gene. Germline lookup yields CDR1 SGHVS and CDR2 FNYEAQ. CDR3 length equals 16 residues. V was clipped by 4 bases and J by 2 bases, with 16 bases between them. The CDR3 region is CASSSRGGQDTDTQYF. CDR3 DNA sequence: TGTGCCAGCAGCTCTCGTGGTGGCCAAGACACAGATACGCAGTATTTT.

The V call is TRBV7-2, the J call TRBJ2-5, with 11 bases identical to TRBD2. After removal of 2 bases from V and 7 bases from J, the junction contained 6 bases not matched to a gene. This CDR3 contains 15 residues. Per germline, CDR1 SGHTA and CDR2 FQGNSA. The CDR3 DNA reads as TGTGCCAGCAGCTTATTTAGCGGGGGGGATGGGACCCAGTACTTC. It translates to CASSLFSGGDGTQYF. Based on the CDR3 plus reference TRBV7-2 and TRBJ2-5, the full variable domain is GAGVSQSPSNKVTEKGKDVELRCDPISGHTALYWYRQSLGQGLEFLIYFQGNSAPDKSGLPSDRFSAERTGGSVSTLTIQRTQQEDSAVYLCASSLFSGGDGTQYFGPGTRLLVL.

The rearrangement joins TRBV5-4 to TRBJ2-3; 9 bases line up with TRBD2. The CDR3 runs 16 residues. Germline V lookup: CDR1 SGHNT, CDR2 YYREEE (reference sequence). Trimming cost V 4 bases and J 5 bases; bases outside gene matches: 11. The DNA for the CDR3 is TGTGCCAGCAGCCCGAAGGGGACTAGCTCGGGAGATACGCAGTATTTT. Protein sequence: CASSPKGTSSGDTQYF.

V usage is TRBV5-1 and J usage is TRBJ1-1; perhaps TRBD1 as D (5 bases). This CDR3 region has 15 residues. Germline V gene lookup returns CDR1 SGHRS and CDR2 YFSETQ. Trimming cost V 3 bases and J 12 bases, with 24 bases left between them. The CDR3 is CASSSDGTHPASSFF. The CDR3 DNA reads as TGCGCCAGCAGCTCGGATGGGACCCACCCTGCAAGTTCTTTCTTT.

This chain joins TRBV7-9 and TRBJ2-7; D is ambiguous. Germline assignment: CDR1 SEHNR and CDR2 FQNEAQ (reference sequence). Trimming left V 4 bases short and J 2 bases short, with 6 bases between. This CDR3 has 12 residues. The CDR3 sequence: CASSSGPYEQYF. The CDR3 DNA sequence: TGTGCCAGCAGCTCCGGACCCTACGAGCAGTACTTC.

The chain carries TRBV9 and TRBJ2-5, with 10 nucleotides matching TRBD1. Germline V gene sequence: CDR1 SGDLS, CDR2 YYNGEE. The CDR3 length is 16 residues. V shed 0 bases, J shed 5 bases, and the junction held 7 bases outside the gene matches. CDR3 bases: TGTGCCAGCAGCGTAGGAATAGGACAGGGGGACGAGACCCAGTACTTC. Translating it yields CASSVGIGQGDETQYF.

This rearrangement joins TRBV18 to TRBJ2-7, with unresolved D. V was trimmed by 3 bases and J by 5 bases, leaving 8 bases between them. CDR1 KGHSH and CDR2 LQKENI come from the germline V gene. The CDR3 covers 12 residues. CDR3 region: CASSPLRDEQYF. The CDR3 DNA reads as TGTGCCAGCTCACCCCTCCGAGACGAGCAGTACTTC.

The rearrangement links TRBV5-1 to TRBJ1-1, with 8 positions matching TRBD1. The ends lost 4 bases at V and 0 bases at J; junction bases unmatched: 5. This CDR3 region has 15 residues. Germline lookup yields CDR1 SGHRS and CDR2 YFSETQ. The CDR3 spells CASSPGQGMNTEAFF. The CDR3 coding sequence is TGCGCCAGCAGCCCCGGACAGGGTATGAACACTGAAGCTTTCTTT.

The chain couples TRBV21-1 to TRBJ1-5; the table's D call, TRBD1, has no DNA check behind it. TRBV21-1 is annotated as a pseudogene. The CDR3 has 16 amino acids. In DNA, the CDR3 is TGTGCCAGCAGCAATATGGCAGGTAAAGTTGATTGCCCCCAGCATTTT. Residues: CASSNMAGKVDCPQHF.

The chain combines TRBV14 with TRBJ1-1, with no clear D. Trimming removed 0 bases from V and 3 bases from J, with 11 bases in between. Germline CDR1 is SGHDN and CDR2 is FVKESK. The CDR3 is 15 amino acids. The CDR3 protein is CASSQEEFWDTEAFF. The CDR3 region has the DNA TGTGCCAGCAGCCAAGAGGAGTTCTGGGACACTGAAGCTTTCTTT.

In nucleotides, the CDR3 is TGTGCCAGCAGTTCCCAAAAAGGGACTGAAGCTTTCTTT. Protein product: CASSSQKGTEAFF. This rearrangement joins TRBV6-5 to TRBJ1-1; the D is unclear. The CDR3 is 13 residues long. Germline CDR1 MNHEY, CDR2 SVGAGI. Trimming removed 4 bases at V and 5 bases at J, with 11 bases between.

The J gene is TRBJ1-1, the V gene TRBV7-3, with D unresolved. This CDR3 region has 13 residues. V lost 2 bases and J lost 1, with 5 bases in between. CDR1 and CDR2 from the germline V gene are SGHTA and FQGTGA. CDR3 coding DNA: TGTGCCAGCAGCTTATTCGAGAACACTGAAGCTTTCTTT. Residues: CASSLFENTEAFF.

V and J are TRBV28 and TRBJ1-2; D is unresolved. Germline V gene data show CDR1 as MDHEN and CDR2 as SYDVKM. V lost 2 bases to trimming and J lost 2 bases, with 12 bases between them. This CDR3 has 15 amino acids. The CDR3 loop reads CASSLVRLGNYGYTF. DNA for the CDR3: TGTGCCAGCAGTTTAGTCCGGCTTGGAAACTATGGCTACACCTTC.

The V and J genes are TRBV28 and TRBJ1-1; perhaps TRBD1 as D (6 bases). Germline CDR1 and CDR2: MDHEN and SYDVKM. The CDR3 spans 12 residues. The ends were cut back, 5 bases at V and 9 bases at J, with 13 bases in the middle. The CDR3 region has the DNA TGTGCCAGCAGTCCGAGACAGGATCAAGCTTTCTTT. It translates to CASSPRQDQAFF. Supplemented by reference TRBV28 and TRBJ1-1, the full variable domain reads DVKVTQSSRYLVKRTGEKVFLECVQDMDHENMFWYRQDPGLGLRLIYFSYDVKMKEKGDIPEGYSVSREKKERFSLILESASTNQTSMYLCASSPRQDQAFFGQGTRLTVV.

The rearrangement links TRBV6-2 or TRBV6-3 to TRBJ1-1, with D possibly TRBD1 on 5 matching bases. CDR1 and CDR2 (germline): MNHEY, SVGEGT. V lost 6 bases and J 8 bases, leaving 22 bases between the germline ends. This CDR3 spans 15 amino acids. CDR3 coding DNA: TGTGCCAGCAGCCCACGGGTAGGGGTGGTCGGAGAAGCTTTCTTT. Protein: CASSPRVGVVGEAFF.

CDR3 in DNA: TGTGCCAGTAGTATCCAGGCGTCTGCGGAGACCCAGTACTTC. The encoded protein is CASSIQASAETQYF. V usage is TRBV19 and J usage is TRBJ2-5; D gene uncertain. Germline-derived CDR1 and CDR2 are LNHDA and SQIVND (reference sequence). The length of the CDR3 is 14 residues. V gave up 3 bases and J gave up 5 bases, with 13 bases separating them.

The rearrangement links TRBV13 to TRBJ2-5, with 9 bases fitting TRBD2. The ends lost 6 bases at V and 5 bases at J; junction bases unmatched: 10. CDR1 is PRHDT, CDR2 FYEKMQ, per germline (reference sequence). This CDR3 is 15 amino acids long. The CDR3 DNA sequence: TGTGCCAGCAGAGGGCGGGGGGGCCGTGCGGAGACCCAGTACTTC. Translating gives CASRGRGGRAETQYF.

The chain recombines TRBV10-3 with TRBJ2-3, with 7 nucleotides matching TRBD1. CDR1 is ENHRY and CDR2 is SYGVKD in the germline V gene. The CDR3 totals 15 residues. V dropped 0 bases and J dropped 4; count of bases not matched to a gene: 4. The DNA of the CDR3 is TGTGCCATCAGTGAGTCGACAGGGCGTCCAGATACGCAGTATTTT. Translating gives CAISESTGRPDTQYF.

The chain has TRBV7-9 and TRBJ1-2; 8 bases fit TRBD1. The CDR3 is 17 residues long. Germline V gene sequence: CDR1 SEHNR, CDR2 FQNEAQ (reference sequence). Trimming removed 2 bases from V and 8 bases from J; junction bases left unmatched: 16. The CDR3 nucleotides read TGTGCCAGCAGCTTAAGTAGCATTTCTACAGGGGGTCAAGGCTACACCTTC. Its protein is CASSLSSISTGGQGYTF. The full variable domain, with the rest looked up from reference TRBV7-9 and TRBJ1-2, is DTGVSQNPRHKITKRGQNVTFRCDPISEHNRLYWYRQTLGQGPEFLTYFQNEAQLEKSRLLSDRFSAERPKGSFSTLEIQRTEQGDSAMYLCASSLSSISTGGQGYTFGSGTRLTVV.

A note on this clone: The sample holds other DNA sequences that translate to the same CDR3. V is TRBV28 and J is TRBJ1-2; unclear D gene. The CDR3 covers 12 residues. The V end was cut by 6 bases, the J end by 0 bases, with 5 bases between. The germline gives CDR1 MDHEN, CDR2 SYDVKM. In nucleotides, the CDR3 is TGTGCCAGCAGGCAGCCTAACTATGGCTACACCTTC. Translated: CASRQPNYGYTF.